The rows below give T cell receptor beta chains drawn from one sample of a study of human T cells and chemical hapten exposure. MiXCR, run by TCRdb on the RACE reads, gives a single entry per CDR3 protein. The repertoire has tens of thousands of distinct CDR3 sequences, roughly 11% of them found once; the top ten carry roughly 5.3%. Source: whole blood, taken in connection with sensitization to the hapten diphenylcyclopropenone (DPC). The source of these receptors is a woman aged 50 to 60 with alopecia areata. Some clones in this sample may be carry-over from other donors' samples. The CDR3 runs from the conserved cysteine through the conserved F or W.

CDR3: CSALGVRRGNQPQHF; length: 15; V: TRBV20-1; J: TRBJ1-5
CDR3: CASSYSGTENIQYF; length: 14; V: TRBV6-6; J: TRBJ2-4
CDR3: CASSSAGTSGGLTRSYEQYF; length: 20; V: TRBV7-9; J: TRBJ2-7
CDR3: CASSQTGQSNTDTQYF; length: 16; V: TRBV4-2; J: TRBJ2-3
CDR3: CASSHSGVNTGELFF; length: 15; V: TRBV7-2; J: TRBJ2-2
CDR3: CATSAPGQSTGELFF; length: 15; V: TRBV24-1; J: TRBJ2-2
CDR3: CASRLRAEQFF; length: 11; V: TRBV7-9; J: TRBJ2-1
CDR3: CSARSLEGYTF; length: 11; V: TRBV20-1; J: TRBJ1-2
CDR3: CASSPGQYTDTQYF; length: 14; V: TRBV6-5; J: TRBJ2-3
CDR3: CASSPSRDSYSSYEQYF; length: 17; V: TRBV18; J: TRBJ2-7
CDR3: CSVPGPSLYEQYF; length: 13; V: TRBV29-1; J: TRBJ2-7
CDR3: CASSSLSGGAGEQFF; length: 15; V: TRBV7-8; J: TRBJ2-1
CDR3: CASSLRYNRQGRNSPLHF; length: 18; V: TRBV5-5; J: TRBJ1-6
CDR3: CASSLGAASFGNTIYF; length: 16; V: TRBV7-2; J: TRBJ1-3
CDR3: CASTGTDYQPQHF; length: 13; V: TRBV19; J: TRBJ1-5
CDR3: CASSQSGQVLSGNTIYF; length: 17; V: TRBV5-1; J: TRBJ1-3
CDR3: CASSPRGQSGNQPQHF; length: 16; V: TRBV18; J: TRBJ1-5
CDR3: CASSSDKKITPGPFF; length: 15; V: TRBV7-9; J: TRBJ1-1
CDR3: CASSPPRGSRINEQFF; length: 16; V: TRBV4-2; J: TRBJ2-1